This T cell receptor beta chain originates from a study of cytomegalovirus exposure and HLA in healthy donors. Across the study: Genotyping showed around 80% of hundreds of donors falling in the Caucasian-associated ancestry cluster. Findings and limits, study-wide: Fewer N-insertions (relative to the approximately 670-donor mean) were reportedly seen in an Asian-associated ancestry cluster in a later analysis.

PCR involved 60 Vbeta and 13 Jbeta primers. Using immunoSEQ multiplex PCR, the repertoire was profiled, and TCRdb retains in-frame clones only, with some absent. The repertoire holds under 100,000 clones, with under 80% as singletons. A word on this clone: Its specificity is unknown.

Sequencing used PBMCs. The sequence came from a boy younger than 18 in good health and CMV-seronegative.

CDR3 region: CSVFGGSEAFF. The CDR3 bases are TGCAGCGTTTTCGGGGGGAGTGAAGCTTTCTTT. The chain has TRBV29-1 and TRBJ1-1, with TRBD1 as a possible D gene (5 bases). The CDR3 is 11 residues long. V lost 5 bases, J lost 7 bases, and 11 bases lay in between. From germline, CDR1 is SQVTM and CDR2 ANQGSEA.